Sequencing of this TCR beta chain was carried out in a study of shared clonotypes between healthy human individuals. Study details: The study used three CD4 naive, three CD4 memory, two CD8 naive and one CD8 memory plate per donor.

The table came from immunoSEQ multiplex PCR; TCRdb's copy has only in-frame clones and leaves some out. The table has approximately 2.5 million clones, about 92% seen once; the top ten hold over 0.12%. Findings and limits, study-wide: Unshared clonotypes carried lower generation probabilities than those common to all four donors. Naive subsets generally had larger estimated richness than memory subsets.

The germline gives CDR1 LNHNV, CDR2 YYDKDF (reference sequence). The CDR3 consists of 14 residues. Trimming shortened V by 0 bases and J by 3 bases, and 6 bases separated the two germline ends. A note on this clone: Its antigen remains unidentified.

The sequence derives from a man aged 18 to 30 in good health. This sequence joins TRBV15 and TRBJ1-5, with unresolved D. Sequencing was performed on naive CD4+ T cells sorted from blood. Subset denoted: CD45RA+ positively selected. CDR3 loop: CATSRDLINQPQHF. In nucleotides, the CDR3 is TGTGCCACCAGCAGAGATCTGATCAATCAGCCCCAGCATTTT.